The entry that follows covers one T cell receptor beta chain sequence. The count of this clone is one. There is no known antigen for this receptor. Base qualities are not at hand, and no much larger clone is one base apart. To prepare the library, the immunoSEQ multiplex PCR assay was applied. A mixture of 60 forward primers for TCR Vbeta segments and 13 reverse primers for TCR Jbeta segments was used in the multiplex PCR. The CDR3 region of rearranged TCR beta genes was amplified from genomic DNA by a multiplex PCR assay. Amplified TCR beta libraries were sequenced as 87-base-pair reads on the Illumina HiSeq System. In the authors' own workflow: In a later analysis, 80 million or so unique TCR beta chains were counted across the 690 or so repertoires, and approximately 11 million of these chains were shared by at least two donors. Raw reads were error-corrected and collapsed into unique sequences by a nearest-neighbor algorithm in which closely related sequences were merged to remove PCR and sequencing errors. To assign V, D and J gene segments, CDR3 sequences were aligned to IMGT reference sequences. Each retained sequence needed at least a six-nucleotide match to both a V gene segment and a J gene segment. Rearrangements were called productive when the CDR3 lacked stop codons and stayed in frame with V and J; all others were non-productive. CDR3 was defined according to IMGT convention as the region running from the second conserved V-encoded cysteine to the conserved J-encoded phenylalanine. In an earlier analysis of around 540 of the donors, sequences lacking an unambiguous match to a single V gene segment were excluded. An earlier analysis of 500 to 700 of the donors classified V segments as functional when productive rearrangements were above 56.7% and as segregating when the standard deviation between donors was above 5%. To diagnose cytomegalovirus status from the catalog of TCR beta chain sequences, a statistical classification framework was built. In a later analysis, TCR nucleotide sequences were compared against IMGT/GENE-DB human TR gene sequences so that V and J genes could be assigned. The TCRdist pipeline was used in a later analysis to assign CDR3 sequences and most-parsimonious VDJ recombination scenarios. In a later analysis, each TCR beta chain was defined by its CDR3 amino acid sequence together with its V-gene family, and reads lacking a unique V-gene family were excluded. As a way to deal with suspected cross-contamination and a sequencing artifact, a later analysis dropped 450 to 600 nucleotide sequences that were highly shared and had low generation probability. A later analysis calculated a clonal expansion index for each public chain from normalized within-repertoire ranks of inferred template counts. In a later analysis, generation probabilities were computed with a VDJ recombination model fitted to out-of-frame rearrangements, and the resulting probabilities were checked against IGoR. In a later analysis, hypergeometric tests were used to score TCR-TCR, TCR-HLA and TCR-CMV co-occurrence, with a repertoire-size bias correction applied to TCR pairs. In a later analysis, false discovery rates were estimated by permuting HLA or CMV assignments 20 times. In a later analysis, co-occurring TCRs were grouped using DBSCAN, and TCRdist sequence similarity was added for clustering within HLA-allele-positive subsets. Co-occurrence clustering excluded repertoires with fewer than 30,000 or more than 120,000 public chains, plus five with anomalous nucleotide sharing. TCRdb's version of the immuneACCESS table is confined to in-frame rearrangements and falls short of the full clone set. An unresolved V gene accounts for under half of the shortfall where checked; the remainder is of unknown origin. V, J and clone size were drawn from that table, and D and trimming were deduced from the DNA. For this sample there are approximately 120,000 clones; under 85% appear just once. The ten largest clones represent approximately 9.9% of the sample.

The cohort consisted of 600 to 750 healthy bone marrow donors. At the time of sampling, every cohort member was nominally healthy, though immune exposures that went unrecorded were likely present. The donor was CMV seropositive and was included in the group of 250 to 350 seropositive cohort members. A peripheral blood sample was collected from each donor, and TCR beta sequencing was performed on peripheral blood mononuclear cells. Genomic DNA was extracted from the blood cell samples with the Qiagen DNeasy Blood Extraction Kit. This sample was included in a study of cytomegalovirus exposure and HLA in healthy donors (dated by TCRdb to about 2017). Regarding the complete study: An earlier analysis of approximately 640 of the donors reported approximately 270 Gb of sequence data and around 120 million unique TCR beta sequences from 150 million to 200 million T cells. In the later analysis, no new phenotypic data were used to find candidate immune exposures; instead, reliance was placed on TCR beta sequences and their occurrence across donors. Typing coverage varied by locus: roughly 629-640 donors for A, B, C, DRB1 and DQB1; about 520 for DQA1; about 590 for DPA1; under 490 for DPB1. The aim of the study was to test whether cataloging public T cell receptors could identify signatures of past pathogen exposure. High-throughput TCR immunosequencing, statistical association of individual TCRs with disease status, and machine learning were combined to predict cytomegalovirus infection status. Class I and class II HLA loci were covered by the typing at four-digit resolution. Using immunosequencing, the study profiled T cell repertoires from 550 to 750 subjects and related those repertoires to cytomegalovirus serostatus. All discovery cohort repertoires had been generated on a single sequencing platform. A later analysis re-analyzed previously published TCR beta repertoires from 550 to 700 donors and added high-resolution HLA genotyping to study TCR occurrence patterns. Across approximately 400 genotyped donors of the cohort, an average of approximately 200,000 unique TCR beta nucleotide sequences per donor were sequenced, and about a sixth of those sequences were non-productive. Besides the first cohort of 500 to 700 subjects, a separate validation cohort made up of 120 different subjects was used. To decide whether each TCR beta V gene segment behaved as functional or pseudogenic, an earlier analysis of some 580 of the donors relied on high-throughput TCR beta sequencing. Roughly 300 gigabases of sequencing data and 91 million or so unique TCR sequences made up an early release that covered over 550 HLA-typed donors. Donor age, sex, ethnicity and CMV serostatus were collected together with the repertoire data. The genetic ancestry cluster associated with self-reported Caucasian donors included about four fifths of the roughly 410 genotyped donors. A later genetic analysis took genome-wide SNP genotypes for about 55% of the roughly 670 donors and used that subset as a discovery cohort. Roughly 5 DR-DQ haplotypes were handled as single units for association and clustering, since linkage in the cohort was strong.

Reading from cysteine to phenylalanine, the CDR3 counts 11 amino acids. Only the CDR3 portion is preserved as DNA: 33 bases, with reading frame beginning at the first base. V and J are truncated by 7 bases and 3 bases respectively, leaving an intervening sequence of 7 bases. CDR1 and CDR2 are drawn from the germline V gene: WSHSY, SAAADI. Findings and caveats that apply to the study as a whole: At a false discovery rate of 0.05, a later analysis linked around 17,000 TCR beta sequences to specific HLA alleles. Because some donors lacked HLA typing at each locus, the association tests relied only on the typed subset. The authors suggested that the approach could potentially be extended to other disease states and immunological phenotypes. Because counts were too low, seventeen rarely observed V segments, including chromosome 9 orphons, were excluded from the earlier analysis of 587 of the donors. Compared with equally common non-associated chains, HLA-associated TCR beta chains in a later analysis were more clonally expanded and had lower generation probabilities. Compared with the roughly 700-donor mean, donors in an Asian-associated ancestry cluster had fewer N-insertions in productive TCRs, according to a later genetic analysis. The classifier was reported to diagnose cytomegalovirus status with high specificity and sensitivity in both the original cohort and the validation cohort. The study gave a list of some 150 TCR beta chains associated with cytomegalovirus. In a later analysis, the rate of TCR association differed among HLA loci, with DRB1 alleles having the most associated TCRs and HLA-C alleles having the fewest. Immune exposure information for the cohort was limited to CMV serostatus. An earlier analysis of approximately 530 of the donors showed that most TCR beta V segments appeared in productive rearrangements either about 87% or about 30% of the time, which broadly matched IMGT annotations. A further reported finding was that TCR beta sequences accurately predicted the HLA-A and HLA-B alleles for most subjects in the first cohort. While some public TCRs were present in many individuals, most TCR sequences turned up only very rarely across donors. A later analysis reported that several top co-occurrence clusters appeared linked to parvovirus B19, influenza, CMV and Epstein-Barr virus. When HLA alleles, especially DR and DQ, strongly co-occurred, TCR associations were difficult to assign to individual alleles. The 87-base-pair reads could not distinguish some IMGT-functional V segments, including TRBV6-2 and TRBV6-3, so those segments were excluded. Correlated functional status among segregating V segments might reflect linkage disequilibrium, but an unknown experimental factor could not be ruled out. Presence/absence analyses assumed roughly uniform sequencing depth across donors, an assumption that may not hold. A later genetic analysis associated a missense DCLRE1C variant with V-gene and J-gene trimming of TCR beta chains, and an independent cohort replicated the association. Most CMV-associated TCR beta chains appeared to be HLA-restricted in a later analysis, and the HLA associations seemed to be driven largely by CMV exposure. A cluster of highly shared sequence variants was judged likely to represent a technical artifact of the sequencing pipeline. In vitro tests confirmed that three of the cytomegalovirus-associated TCR beta chains recognize cytomegalovirus antigens. In this cohort, only TCR beta chains were sequenced, and detectable features were limited by the absence of alpha or paired-chain data.

Sequencing was done on a sample of PBMCs. Recombination connected TRBV10-2 to TRBJ2-7; the D gene cannot be resolved reliably. The sequence was obtained from a man aged 35 to 55 in good health and CMV-seropositive. CDR3 reads: CASMGSYEQYF. The nucleotides read TGCGCCAGCATGGGCAGCTACGAGCAGTACTTC.